The rows below give T cell receptor beta chains drawn from one sample of a study of CD8 T cells in Susac syndrome. MiXCR was run by TCRdb on the immunoSEQ multiplex PCR reads, yielding one entry per CDR3 protein. Here the sample spans around 200,000 distinct CDR3 sequences, more than 85% being singletons. The sequenced sample consisted of CD8+ T cells from PBMCs. These receptors originate from a human donor with multiple sclerosis. CDR3s include the opening cysteine and the closing phenylalanine or tryptophan. D genes are given only for firm matches. Size is omitted from some rows. Given values are once, few, many or a class for expanded clones.

D gene: TRBD2
J gene: TRBJ2-7
clone size: few
V gene: TRBV9
CDR3 DNA: TGTGCCAGCAGCCCCCGGGGGGGCTCCTACGAGCAGTACTTC
CDR3 protein: CASSPRGGSYEQYF

D gene: -
J gene: TRBJ1-1
clone size: -
V gene: TRBV4-3
CDR3 DNA: TGCGCCAGCAGCCAAGATTCAGGCCCGAACACTGAAGCTTTCTTT
CDR3 protein: CASSQDSGPNTEAFF

D gene: TRBD2
J gene: TRBJ2-1
clone size: -
V gene: TRBV12-3/TRBV12-4
CDR3 DNA: TGTGCCAGCAGTCCAGGGGCGGGAGGGCCGGGCTCCTACAATGAGCAGTTCTTC
CDR3 protein: CASSPGAGGPGSYNEQFF

D gene: TRBD1
J gene: TRBJ1-6
clone size: -
V gene: TRBV25-1
CDR3 DNA: TGTGCCAGCAGTGATTGGACAGGCGATAATTCACCCCTCCACTTT
CDR3 protein: CASSDWTGDNSPLHF

D gene: TRBD1
J gene: TRBJ1-2
clone size: -
V gene: TRBV12-3/TRBV12-4
CDR3 DNA: TGTGCCAGCAGTTTAGAGGCGGGACAGGCCGGCTATGGCTACACCTTC
CDR3 protein: CASSLEAGQAGYGYTF

D gene: TRBD2
J gene: TRBJ2-1
clone size: -
V gene: TRBV6-5
CDR3 DNA: TGTGCCAGCAGTTACTTTGCCTCCAGACGGGGCAGCGGGAGAGGAGACAATGAGCAGTTCTTC
CDR3 protein: CASSYFASRRGSGRGDNEQFF

D gene: TRBD1
J gene: TRBJ1-2
clone size: -
V gene: TRBV19
CDR3 DNA: TGTGCCAGTAGACAGGGGTATAATGGCTACACCTTC
CDR3 protein: CASRQGYNGYTF

D gene: TRBD2
J gene: TRBJ2-3
clone size: -
V gene: TRBV7-8
CDR3 DNA: TGTGCCAGCAGCTTATGGGGGGATGTAGCGGGGGATACGCAGTATTTT
CDR3 protein: CASSLWGDVAGDTQYF

D gene: -
J gene: TRBJ1-1
clone size: -
V gene: TRBV7-6
CDR3 DNA: TGTGCCAGCAGCTTAGTCCCCGTGGAGGGGCACACTGAAGCTTTCTTT
CDR3 protein: CASSLVPVEGHTEAFF

D gene: -
J gene: TRBJ2-7
clone size: -
V gene: TRBV4-3
CDR3 DNA: TGCGCCAGCAGCCAAGATACCCTTACGGGCGACGAGCAGTACTTC
CDR3 protein: CASSQDTLTGDEQYF

D gene: -
J gene: TRBJ2-3
clone size: -
V gene: TRBV27
CDR3 DNA: TGTGCCAGCAGTTTATCTGTTGCGTGGGGCACAGATACGCAGTATTTT
CDR3 protein: CASSLSVAWGTDTQYF

D gene: TRBD2
J gene: TRBJ2-1
clone size: -
V gene: TRBV27
CDR3 DNA: TGTGCCAGCGTGCGATCGGGAGGTTGGAGCTCCTACAATGAGCAGTTCTTC
CDR3 protein: CASVRSGGWSSYNEQFF

D gene: TRBD2
J gene: TRBJ2-1
clone size: -
V gene: TRBV5-6
CDR3 DNA: TGTGCCAGCAGCTTGGCCCTGCGAGCGGGAGGTCACGATGAGCAGTTCTTC
CDR3 protein: CASSLALRAGGHDEQFF

D gene: -
J gene: TRBJ2-7
clone size: once
V gene: TRBV4-3
CDR3 DNA: TGCGCCAGCAGCCCGGGAGTAGGTCCCTACGAGCAGTACTTC
CDR3 protein: CASSPGVGPYEQYF

D gene: -
J gene: TRBJ2-7
clone size: -
V gene: TRBV30
CDR3 DNA: TGTGCCTGGAGTTACCGGGACTTGGGAGAGCAGTACTTC
CDR3 protein: CAWSYRDLGEQYF

D gene: -
J gene: TRBJ1-2
clone size: -
V gene: TRBV5-1
CDR3 DNA: TGCGCCAGCAGCTTGGATGCAGATAACTATGGCTACACCTTC
CDR3 protein: CASSLDADNYGYTF